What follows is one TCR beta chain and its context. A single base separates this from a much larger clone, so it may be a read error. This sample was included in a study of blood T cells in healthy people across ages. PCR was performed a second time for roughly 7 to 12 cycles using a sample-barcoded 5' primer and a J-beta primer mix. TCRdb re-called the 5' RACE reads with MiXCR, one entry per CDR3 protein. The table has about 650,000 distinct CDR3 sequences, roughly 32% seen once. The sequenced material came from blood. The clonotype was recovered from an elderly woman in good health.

Here the CDR3 reads CANSLAWAGDREQYF. As DNA, the CDR3 is TGTGCCAACAGCTTAGCTTGGGCAGGGGATCGCGAGCAGTACTTC. The V gene is TRBV7-2, the J gene TRBJ2-7, with D possibly matching TRBD1 (6 bases). The CDR3 length is 15 residues. Germline V lookup: CDR1 SGHTA, CDR2 FQGNSA.